The rows below give T cell receptor beta chains drawn from one sample of a study of cytomegalovirus exposure and HLA in healthy donors. TCRdb keeps only in-frame clones here, not all; method: immunoSEQ multiplex PCR. The sample lists 120,000 or so clones; around 75% were seen once. What was sequenced was PBMCs. Receptor source: a woman aged 45-59 years in good health and CMV-seronegative. Both conserved end residues are part of each CDR3. A D gene is named only where the DNA matches it firmly. Only part of the rows carry a size: once, few, many, or a class if the clone is expanded.

V gene,J gene,D gene,clone size,CDR3 DNA,CDR3 protein
TRBV6-6,TRBJ2-1,TRBD1,few,TGTGCCAGCAGGAAGGGACAGGCTTCCTACAATGAGCAGTTCTTC,CASRKGQASYNEQFF
TRBV11-2,TRBJ2-7,NA,NA,TGTGCCAGCAGCGGGGGGGCGGGGCAGGTCTACGAGCAGTACTTC,CASSGGAGQVYEQYF
TRBV4-2,TRBJ2-1,TRBD1,NA,TGTGCCAGCAGCCAAGCCGTGGGGGGACAGGGGGCGGGGAATGAGCAGTTCTTC,CASSQAVGGQGAGNEQFF
TRBV28,TRBJ2-1,NA,NA,TGTGCCTCCCTCCGACAGGCCAATGAGCAGTTCTTC,CASLRQANEQFF
TRBV5-5,TRBJ2-2,NA,NA,TGTGCCAGCAGCTTGGGTAGTACCACGAACACCGGGGAGCTGTTTTTT,CASSLGSTTNTGELFF
TRBV2,TRBJ1-2,TRBD1,NA,TGTGCCAGCAGGGCCGGGACAGGGGTATATAGCTACACCTTC,CASRAGTGVYSYTF
TRBV2,TRBJ2-2,TRBD2,NA,TGTGCCAGAAGGACTAGCGGAAGCACCGGGGAGCTGTTTTTT,CARRTSGSTGELFF
TRBV29-1,TRBJ2-5,NA,NA,TGCAGCGTTGAAGACAGCGGAGAGACCCAGTACTTC,CSVEDSGETQYF
TRBV4-3,TRBJ1-2,TRBD1,once,TGCGCCAGCAGCACCGACAGGGCAGGCTACACCTTC,CASSTDRAGYTF
TRBV7-9,TRBJ2-7,TRBD1,NA,TGTTCCAGCAGTGCCCCCGGGACAGGGAGTAACGAGCAGTACTTC,CSSSAPGTGSNEQYF
TRBV19,TRBJ1-5,NA,once,TGTGCCAGTACGGCGGACAGTGGTTATCAGCCCCAGCATTTT,CASTADSGYQPQHF
TRBV11-2,TRBJ2-7,NA,NA,TGTGCCAGCAGCTTTATCTCTGGACTCTTTTCTTACGAGCAGTACTTC,CASSFISGLFSYEQYF
TRBV4-1,TRBJ1-1,NA,NA,TGCGCTAGCAGCCTACTCGGAGCCAGAGATGAAGCTTTCTTT,CASSLLGARDEAFF
TRBV7-6,TRBJ2-1,TRBD2,NA,TGTGCCAGCAGCTTAGGGCTAGCGGGAATCTCCTACAATGAGCAGTTCTTC,CASSLGLAGISYNEQFF
TRBV28,TRBJ2-5,NA,NA,TGTGCCAGCAGAGGTGGGGACTTATTTTCCGGGGTTCCGAGAAACCAAGAGACCCAGTACTTC,CASRGGDLFSGVPRNQETQYF
TRBV6-5,TRBJ1-5,NA,NA,TGTGCCAGCAGTTACAGATTCGGGGGCAATCAGCCCCAGCATTTT,CASSYRFGGNQPQHF
TRBV4-3,TRBJ1-2,NA,NA,TGCGCCAGCAGCCAAGACCGCTATGGCTACACCTTC,CASSQDRYGYTF
TRBV28,TRBJ1-2,NA,NA,TGTGCCAGCAGAAATTCGGGGGATTTGTATGGCTACACCTTC,CASRNSGDLYGYTF
TRBV6-5,TRBJ2-7,TRBD1,NA,TGTGCCAGCAGTAGGGACAGGGGGTCGGAGTACTTC,CASSRDRGSEYF
TRBV7-9,TRBJ1-1,NA,NA,TGTGCCAGCAGCTCCGGATGGGGGGAGAACACTGAAGCTTTCTTT,CASSSGWGENTEAFF
TRBV28,TRBJ2-2,NA,NA,TGTGCCAGCACCAGGGCTGGCACCGGGGAGCTGTTTTTT,CASTRAGTGELFF
TRBV28,TRBJ2-3,TRBD1,NA,TGTGCCAGCAGTTTAAGGGGGACAGGGGGGATCACAGATACGCAGTATTTT,CASSLRGTGGITDTQYF
TRBV7-7,TRBJ2-2,NA,NA,TGTGCCAGCAGCGAGGGGGTCGGGGAGCTGTTTTTT,CASSEGVGELFF
TRBV5-4,TRBJ2-1,TRBD2,NA,TGTGCCAGCAGCTCTCGTAGCGGGATAGGCAATGAGCAGTTCTTC,CASSSRSGIGNEQFF
TRBV18,TRBJ1-1,TRBD1,NA,TGTGCCAGCTCACCTGCCGGGTCGGGACAGACGAACACTGAAGCTTTCTTT,CASSPAGSGQTNTEAFF
TRBV11-1,TRBJ2-3,NA,once,TGTGCCAGCAGCTTAGCGTGGGCGGGCGGCACAGATACGCAGTATTTT,CASSLAWAGGTDTQYF
TRBV27,TRBJ1-2,TRBD1,NA,TGTGCCAGCAGTTCCTACGACAGGGCAGGGTTCTATGGCTACACCTTC,CASSSYDRAGFYGYTF
TRBV5-6,TRBJ2-2,NA,NA,TGTGCCAGCAGCTTGCCTGCGGCCGGGGAGCTGTTTTTT,CASSLPAAGELFF
TRBV10-3,TRBJ2-3,TRBD2,few,TGTGCCATCGGGGCGGGAGGTCCAGATACGCAGTATTTT,CAIGAGGPDTQYF
TRBV27,TRBJ2-4,TRBD1,NA,TGTGCCAGCAGTTTAGACAGGGGGCGTGAGTACTTC,CASSLDRGREYF
TRBV6-5,TRBJ1-2,NA,NA,TGTGCCAGCAGTTACTCGTTGAGGAATGGCTACACCTTC,CASSYSLRNGYTF
TRBV7-8,TRBJ2-3,NA,NA,TGTGCCAGCAGATCCACAGGCACAGATACGCAGTATTTT,CASRSTGTDTQYF
TRBV4-2,TRBJ2-7,TRBD1,NA,TGTGCCAGCAGCCAAGGACAGGGGGCAGAGCAGTACTTC,CASSQGQGAEQYF
TRBV20-1,TRBJ2-1,NA,few,TGCAGTGCTAGTTCTCTGAATGAGCAGTTCTTC,CSASSLNEQFF
TRBV7-2,TRBJ1-3,NA,NA,TGTGCCAGCAGCCCCGGGGGAGCAACTGGAAACACCATATATTTT,CASSPGGATGNTIYF
TRBV7-6,TRBJ2-2,TRBD1,NA,TGTGCCAGCAGACCCGGGACAGGGAGGACCGGGGAGCTGTTTTTT,CASRPGTGRTGELFF
TRBV7-9,TRBJ2-7,NA,NA,TGTGCCAGCAGCCGCCCCGCGTTTAGCTACGAGCAGTACTTC,CASSRPAFSYEQYF
TRBV11-2,TRBJ1-1,TRBD1,NA,TGTGCCAGCAGCCCCCTTCAGGGGGCGAACACTGAAGCTTTCTTT,CASSPLQGANTEAFF
TRBV27,TRBJ2-7,TRBD2,NA,TGTGCCAGCAGTCCTTACCTCCTAGCGGAAGTCGCCTACGAGCAGTACTTC,CASSPYLLAEVAYEQYF
TRBV5-1,TRBJ2-3,NA,NA,TGCGCCAGCAGCCCCGGAGGGGTCGTAAGCACAGATACGCAGTATTTT,CASSPGGVVSTDTQYF
TRBV4-1,TRBJ2-1,TRBD1,few,TGCGCCAGCAGCCATTTGGTAGACAGGGTTACTGATGAGCAGTTCTTC,CASSHLVDRVTDEQFF
TRBV7-2,TRBJ2-3,TRBD2,NA,TGTGCCAGCAGCTTTCTAGCGGCCCCACGAGATACGCAGTATTTT,CASSFLAAPRDTQYF
TRBV18,TRBJ2-5,NA,NA,TGTGCCAGCTCACTAGCCGTCTTGGACAGACAAGAGACCCAGTACTTC,CASSLAVLDRQETQYF